One T cell receptor (beta chain) is described in this entry. Its antigen is not yet known. Per-base quality was not reported, and no clone a single base away is much larger than it. The sample is drawn from a study of blood T cell repertoires in COVID-19 (dated by TCRdb to 2019 to 2021). As for the study more broadly: Collaborator samples came from the United States, Italy and Spain and covered acute and convalescent phases of COVID-19. Samples came from the ongoing ImmuneRACE study (first 160 participants) plus 1,254 subjects from 6 global collaborators. The prospective study material was composed of cDNA or gDNA derived from T cells, B-cell-depleted T cells, or PBMCs. Where available, HLA class I and class II types were obtained from metadata supplied by the sample provider rather than from assay-based typing. A de-identified subject ID, COVID-19 status, age in years and sex were almost always included in the sample metadata. Deeply sampled blood TCRbeta repertoires from subjects exposed to, actively infected with, or recovered from COVID-19 were included in the dataset. A freely available public database, intended as a resource for researchers studying the immune response to SARS-CoV-2, is where the repertoires were released. Study-level results and caveats: How much clinical and demographic metadata was included differed by source and by participant, and the metadata was provided uncurated.

The immunoSEQ Assay, a bias-controlled multiplex PCR, was used to amplify TCRbeta CDR3 regions from genomic DNA. In the paper's pipeline: Nucleated cell counts per sample were estimated from amplification of reference gene primers within the assay. Sequence reads were collapsed and filtered to measure the absolute abundance of every unique TCRbeta CDR3 rearrangement. Productive Simpson clonality was computed per sample as the square root of Simpson's diversity index over productive rearrangements. TCRdb carries this immuneACCESS record with in-frame sequences only. Its versions omit some clonotypes, under half of them owing to an unresolved V gene in the studies checked, with the rest unexplained. That table supplies the V and J calls and clone size; D and trimming were determined from the DNA. The sample profile shows about 200,000 clones; 89% of them were found once. The leading ten clones occupy roughly 4% of the sample.

Participants in the prospective study were aged about 18 to 89 years, lived in 20 to 25 United States geographic areas, and enrolled through a virtual design. To assign participants to cohorts, the prospective study relied on clinical history that participants themselves reported in a screening survey and a study questionnaire. In the prospective study, whole blood, serum and a nasopharyngeal or oropharyngeal swab were collected from each participant by mobile phlebotomists. Over an approximately 2-month period, participants in the prospective study had the option of providing additional blood draws and questionnaires. Prospective study blood samples were shipped either frozen or at room temperature before DNA extraction. V lost 3 bases and J lost 7 bases; the stretch between them is 13 bases long. Including cysteine and phenylalanine, the CDR3 has 13 amino acids. The entry retains the CDR3 DNA only, 39 bases that are in frame from base 1. Sequences LNHDA (CDR1) and SQIVND (CDR2) are obtained from the germline V gene (reference sequence).

Sequenced: PBMCs or T cells enriched from blood (not recorded which). Rearrangement joined TRBV19 to TRBJ2-7; there is no confident call for the D gene. The clonotype comes from a woman younger than 45 with acute COVID-19. The sequence in DNA is TGTGCCAGTAGTATCTTGTCAGGTCGGGAGCAGTACTTC. This encodes CASSILSGREQYF.